This entry lists 6 T cell receptor beta chains sequenced from one sample in a study of blood T cell repertoires in COVID-19. The data were produced by immunoSEQ multiplex PCR, yet TCRdb's version contains in-frame clones alone and is incomplete. The sample contains more than 150,000 clones, 90% of which appear only once. The sample taken for sequencing was peripheral blood. These TCRs come from a man aged 50 or older with acute or convalescent COVID-19.

The chain recombines TRBV19 with TRBJ2-2, with 14 bases fitting TRBD2. Trimming removed 8 bases from V and 9 bases from J; junction bases left unmatched: 11. Germline lookup yields CDR1 LNHDA and CDR2 SQIVND (reference sequence). This CDR3 contains 16 residues. The CDR3 nucleotides are TGTGCCAGTGGACTAGCGGGGGGCCCCGGTGGAAGGGAGCTGTTTTTT. As protein: CASGLAGGPGGRELFF.

This clone occurred once. This rearrangement joins TRBV6-2 or TRBV6-3 to TRBJ1-2; 7 bases match TRBD1. CDR1 and CDR2 (germline): MNHEY, SVGEGT. With 3 bases clipped from V and 8 bases from J, the junction kept 6 bases outside the gene matches. The CDR3 runs to 13 residues. The CDR3 sequence is CASSYPGQEGYTF. DNA of the CDR3: TGTGCCAGCAGTTATCCCGGACAGGAAGGCTACACCTTC.

This chain connects TRBV27 to TRBJ2-1; 7 nucleotides match TRBD1. The V gene end was trimmed by 0 bases and the J gene end by 7 bases; junction bases not matched to a gene: 9. This CDR3 contains 16 residues. CDR1 is MNHEY, CDR2 SMNVEV, per germline (reference sequence). The CDR3 sequence: CASSLSRQGVKNEQFF. In nucleotides, the CDR3 is TGTGCCAGCAGTTTATCGCGGCAGGGGGTTAAAAATGAGCAGTTCTTC.

This clone occurred a few times. This rearrangement joins TRBV30 to TRBJ2-7; 7 nucleotides agree with TRBD2. Germline-derived CDR1 and CDR2 are GTSNPN and SVGIG (reference sequence). There are 13 residues in the CDR3. J lost 6 bases, V lost 2 bases, and 7 bases had no gene match. CDR3 in amino acids: CAWSWGGRSEQYV. DNA for the CDR3: TGTGCCTGGAGTTGGGGGGGAAGGAGCGAGCAGTACGTC.

This clone was seen once. The chain has TRBV12-5 and TRBJ2-2; 9 bases are shared with TRBD2. Trimming took 4 bases from V and 4 from J; bases not matched to a gene: 10. Germline V gives CDR1 LGHNT, CDR2 FRNRAP. The CDR3 totals 17 residues. The CDR3 protein is CASGSRGSGGSTGELFF. As DNA, the CDR3 is TGTGCTAGTGGTTCCCGGGGGAGCGGGGGGAGCACCGGGGAGCTGTTTTTT.

V and J are TRBV2 and TRBJ1-5; TRBD1 matches 7 bases. Germline CDR1 and CDR2: SNHLY and FYNNEI. The CDR3 sequence is 15 residues long. After removal of 3 bases from V and 1 base from J, the junction contained 3 bases not matched to a gene. The CDR3 spells CASSDPRGSNQPQHF. In DNA form, the CDR3 reads TGTGCCAGCAGTGACCCCAGGGGGAGCAATCAGCCCCAGCATTTT.